This TCR beta chain was profiled in a study of CXCR3-negative and CXCR3-positive naive CD8 T cells. General study findings and limits: Naive cells positive for CXCR3 carried more hydrophobic TRB CDR3s than CXCR3-negative ones.

Preparation of TRB cDNA libraries relied on 5' RACE carrying UMI labels. Following a re-call of the 5' RACE reads, TCRdb has one entry per CDR3 protein and lacks DNA. Its clone listing holds some 8,000 distinct CDR3 sequences. As regards this clonotype: Its target is not known.

Germline V CDR1 and CDR2: MDHEN, SYDVKM. CDR3 length: 14 amino acids. Sequences were obtained from naive CXCR3- CD8+ T cells from blood. As to subset: CD45RO-CCR7+CD27+CD95- naive CD8+ T cells lacking CXCR3 (TNR3-). This chain links TRBV28 with TRBJ2-3; TCRdb lists TRBD1, though no DNA is available to test this call. The receptor's source is a human donor in good health. Some clones in this sample may be carry-over from other donors' samples. CDR3 residues: CASNAGGATDTQYF.